This TCR beta chain was sequenced for a study of vaccination and CD4 T cells after COVID-19 (dated by TCRdb to 2021 to 2024). Study-wide context: Every convalescent patient had a positive nasal swab PCR test for SARS-CoV-2, with mild disease in 8 to 10 patients and severe disease in one. Post-vaccine blood samples were obtained a median of around 74 days after the second vaccine dose, with a range of about 12 to 241 days. In the convalescent cohort there were six males and four females, among whom were two Hispanic individuals, seven Caucasians, two Asians and one multiracial person. In 10 COVID-19 convalescent patients and 4 infection-naive healthy vaccine recipients, researchers compared the spike-specific CD4+ TCR repertoire from before mRNA vaccination with the repertoire from after. Participants got two doses of the Pfizer-BioNTech BNT162b2 vaccine (n=8) or two doses of the Moderna mRNA-1273 vaccine (n=2). Post-COVID blood samples were collected from convalescent patients a median of around 100 days after diagnosis, with a range of about 35 to 180 days. In control cultures, a CEFX viral epitope pool was used as positive control, an HIV-1 Nef peptide pool was used as negative control, or no peptide was added. For stimulating the cultures, overlapping spike peptide pools were used, derived from SARS-CoV-2 as well as from the common cold coronaviruses HCoV-NL63, HCoV-OC43 and HCoV-229E. Overall study outcomes, separate from this receptor: An increase in the median number of SARS-CoV-2-reactive clonotypes from 21 after infection to roughly 38 after vaccination was observed, but the change was not found to be significant. Relatively few convalescent patients were included in the study, and early timepoints after natural infection were not analyzed. Of the vaccine-specific clones found in convalescent patients, nearly all (304 of 307) were mono-reactive for SARS-CoV-2 spike instead of being cross-reactive with common cold coronaviruses. In convalescent patients, a median roughly 83% of post-vaccine SARS-CoV-2-reactive clones were detected only after vaccination, and vaccine-specific priming was suggested by this finding.

For this clonotype: Its antigen specificity is not known. No qualities accompany the bases; no much larger clone lies one base away.

Sample treatment or condition, as interpreted from the label and publication: roughly 10-day PBMC culture with coronavirus spike peptide pools or control peptides (ViraFEST assay). The ViraFEST assay, used in the study, expanded antigen-specific T cells with peptide pools and then identified the expanded clonotypes through TCR sequencing. The convalescent patients' positive SARS-CoV-2 PCR tests were from March to December 2020, which was before the Alpha, Beta and Delta variants emerged in the United States. More than 1.5 million PBMCs per well were cultured in IMDM with roughly 4.8% human AB serum and roughly 9.3 IU/ml IL-2, plus 10 ug/ml peptide pools. On days 3 and 7, half of the culture medium was replaced with fresh IL-2-containing medium. After ten to eleven days of culture, CD4+ T cells were isolated by negative selection using the EasySep CD4+ T cell isolation kit. PBMCs were separated from whole blood using Ficoll-Paque Plus gradient centrifugation and then either used fresh or cryopreserved at -140C. Triplicate wells were generally used for each culture condition.

Libraries were constructed by PCR. TCR sequencing of DNA from cultured CD4+ T cells used the Oncomine TCR Beta short-read assay at the Johns Hopkins FTIC core. Genomic DNA was extracted from the cultured CD4+ T cells with the QIAamp micro DNA kit. Oncomine TCR Beta libraries from cultured CD4+ T cells were pooled using unique dual indexes and sequenced on an Illumina iSeq 100. In the authors' own workflow: Non-productive sequences were removed, and CDR3s that did not start with C, did not end with F or W, or were shorter than 7 amino acids were discarded. The MANAFEST web application was used to identify antigen-specific clonotypes by comparing peptide-stimulated wells against reference wells and other culture wells. Positive clones required FDR below 0.05, an odds ratio above 5, and productive frequency above 0.1% in at least two of three replicate wells. A clonotype counted as cross-reactive if it showed significant expansion both in the SARS-CoV-2 spike wells and in at least one common cold coronavirus spike condition. Similarity between CDR3 sequences was evaluated in R version 3.6.1 using Levenshtein distances (stringdist) and unrooted phylogenetic trees (ape). TCRdb passed the public sequencing reads through fastp at Q25 and MiXCR, retaining productive beta sequences. Rows with a matching CDR3 protein are joined into one entry that keeps the most common DNA and genes. What appears here as the V and J calls and clone size reflects TCRdb's work, not the paper's. Within this sample are about 10,000 distinct CDR3 sequences, with about 46% of them counted one time only. The top ten clonotypes cover roughly 28% of the sample.

V loses 6 bases, J loses 6 bases, and the germline ends lie 17 bases apart. Looking up the germline V gene (reference sequence) yields CDR1 DFQATT and CDR2 SNEGSKA. From the cysteine up to the phenylalanine, the CDR3 has a length of 14 residues. Kept here is only the CDR3 DNA, which spans 42 bases and is read in frame from base 1. The sample taken for sequencing was CD4+ T cells from blood, cultured in vitro. The source of this sequence is a human donor who had recovered from COVID-19. Recombination joined TRBV20-1 with TRBJ2-2, with TRBD1 as a weak D call on 6 bases. The CDR3 is CSATPAGAAGELFF. The DNA is TGCAGTGCGACCCCTGCAGGGGCGGCCGGGGAGCTGTTTTTT.